Below, 18 T cell receptor beta chains from the same sample are listed, as sequenced in a study of glioma-infiltrating T cells after dendritic cell vaccination. Data came from immunoSEQ multiplex PCR; TCRdb stores just in-frame clones and leaves some out. The top ten clones hold approximately 6% of a sample with 80,000 to 100,000 clones, around 80% of them seen once. The starting material was blood, obtained before dendritic cell vaccination. Receptors were obtained from a human donor with glioblastoma.

The genes are TRBV30 and TRBJ2-4; 7 bases match TRBD1. The V segment lost 0 bases and the J segment 7 bases; nucleotides outside the gene matches: 9. CDR1 and CDR2 (germline): GTSNPN, SVGIG (reference sequence). The CDR3 is 15 amino acids. The CDR3 here is CAWSVQGTRLNIQYF. The CDR3 nucleotides are TGTGCCTGGAGTGTACAGGGGACGCGTTTGAACATTCAGTACTTC.

This chain joins TRBV9 and TRBJ2-5, with D perhaps TRBD1 (5 bases). The CDR3 runs 14 residues. The V end lost 5 bases, the J end lost 5 bases, and 16 bases lay between the germline ends. Germline lookup yields CDR1 SGDLS and CDR2 YYNGEE. CDR3 loop: CASSVTGFGETQYF. CDR3 DNA sequence: TGTGCCAGCAGTGTTACAGGATTCGGGGAGACCCAGTACTTC.

Notes on this clone: This same CDR3 is encoded by further DNA sequences in the sample. The rearrangement uses TRBV5-1 and TRBJ2-3; the D is unclear. The CDR3 runs 13 residues. Germline lookup yields CDR1 SGHRS and CDR2 YFSETQ. Trimming left V 0 bases short and J 1 base short, with 3 bases between. The CDR3 DNA is TGCGCCAGCAGCTTGGCTGGCACAGATACGCAGTATTTT. This translates into CASSLAGTDTQYF.

The rearrangement uses TRBV2 and TRBJ2-1; 10 nucleotides agree with TRBD2. This CDR3 is 16 amino acids long. Germline V gene lookup returns CDR1 SNHLY and CDR2 FYNNEI. V lost 2 bases to trimming and J lost 7 bases; unmatched junction nucleotides: 8. CDR3 nucleotides: TGTGCCAGCAGTGAATTGGGGACTAGCGTAGGTAATGAGCAGTTCTTC. The encoded protein is CASSELGTSVGNEQFF.

The chain is built from TRBV2 and TRBJ1-1; no reliable D call. The CDR3 covers 13 residues. Germline CDR1 and CDR2: SNHLY and FYNNEI. V was pared by 5 bases and J by 2 bases, with 9 bases between. CDR3 in amino acids: CASSSDLNTEAFF. DNA of the CDR3: TGTGCCAGCAGTTCAGACTTAAACACTGAAGCTTTCTTT.

The J gene is TRBJ1-1, the V gene TRBV27; 12 nucleotides match TRBD1. Per germline, CDR1 MNHEY and CDR2 SMNVEV (reference sequence). This CDR3 region has 13 residues. V lost 5 bases, J lost 10 bases, and 5 bases stayed unmatched. The chain's CDR3 is CASSPWDRGRAFF. CDR3 coding DNA: TGTGCCAGCAGTCCATGGGACAGGGGGCGAGCTTTCTTT.

This sequence joins TRBV27 and TRBJ1-3, with D unresolved. Trimming took 6 bases from V and 9 from J, leaving 15 bases between them. The CDR3 covers 13 residues. Germline V gene data show CDR1 as MNHEY and CDR2 as SMNVEV (reference sequence). The CDR3 is CASSRDPWSTIYF. Written as DNA, the CDR3 is TGTGCCAGCAGCCGCGACCCTTGGAGCACCATATATTTT.

The chain links TRBV19 to TRBJ2-7; TRBD2 matches at 8 bases. The CDR3 runs to 14 residues. CDR1 and CDR2 (germline): LNHDA, SQIVND (reference sequence). Trimming cost V 6 bases and J 0 bases; bases outside gene matches: 4. DNA for the CDR3: TGTGCCAGTAGCATTAGCGGGAACTCCTACGAGCAGTACTTC. Protein sequence: CASSISGNSYEQYF. Variable domain in full (rest from reference TRBV19 and TRBJ2-7): DGGITQSPKYLFRKEGQNVTLSCEQNLNHDAMYWYRQDPGQGLRLIYYSQIVNDFQKGDIAEGYSVSREKKESFPLTVTSAQKNPTAFYLCASSISGNSYEQYFGPGTRLTVT.

This clone is a singleton in its sample. V usage is TRBV2 and J usage is TRBJ2-2; TRBD2 might be the D (6 bases). In germline, CDR1 is SNHLY, CDR2 FYNNEI. The V end was cut by 8 bases, the J end by 4 bases, with 14 bases between. The CDR3 contains 14 residues. The CDR3 DNA reads as TGTGCCAGCCTCGGGGGTATGACCACCGGGGAGCTGTTTTTT. The encoded protein is CASLGGMTTGELFF.

The chain couples TRBV6-5 to TRBJ2-7; a possible D gene is TRBD1 (5 bases). This CDR3 has 15 amino acids. In germline, CDR1 is MNHEY, CDR2 SVGAGI. Trimming pared 6 bases from V and 0 bases from J, leaving 15 bases between. The CDR3 spells CASREYRPSSYEQYF. The CDR3 bases are TGTGCCAGCAGGGAATACAGGCCTAGCTCCTACGAGCAGTACTTC.

The CDR3, as DNA: TGTGCCAGCAGTACTCAGGGGATCGGAACTGAAGCTTTCTTT. Protein sequence: CASSTQGIGTEAFF. V and J are TRBV28 and TRBJ1-1; TRBD1 is a possible D gene (6 bases). The CDR3 sequence is 14 residues long. V was trimmed by 5 bases and J by 5 bases, leaving 15 bases between them. Germline V gives CDR1 MDHEN, CDR2 SYDVKM.

This clone is a singleton in its sample. This chain connects TRBV19 to TRBJ2-3; no definite D call. With 5 bases removed from V and 2 bases from J, the gap between germline ends came to 8 bases. Germline V gene data show CDR1 as LNHDA and CDR2 as SQIVND (reference sequence). The CDR3 has 13 amino acids. The CDR3 DNA is TGTGCCAGTAGTTCTCGACTCACAGATACGCAGTATTTT. Protein: CASSSRLTDTQYF.

The gene calls are TRBV29-1 and TRBJ2-3, with D unclear. This CDR3 is built from 11 residues. The V end was cut by 7 bases, the J end by 0 bases, with 5 bases between. The germline V gene encodes CDR1 SQVTM and CDR2 ANQGSEA. In nucleotides, the CDR3 is TGCAGCGCGGGTAGCACAGATACGCAGTATTTT. This sequence encodes CSAGSTDTQYF.

In this sample, this clone turned up once. The rearrangement links TRBV29-1 to TRBJ1-2; D unclear. Looked up from germline, CDR1 is SQVTM and CDR2 is ANQGSEA. The CDR3 has 12 residues. V was trimmed by 5 bases and J by 0 bases, leaving 7 bases between them. CDR3 in DNA: TGCAGCGTTCTCGGGGCTAACTATGGCTACACCTTC. Amino acid sequence: CSVLGANYGYTF.

This clone was counted a single time. The chain joins TRBV30 to TRBJ2-7, with D perhaps TRBD1 (6 bases). Germline values: CDR1 GTSNPN, CDR2 SVGIG (reference sequence). The length of the CDR3 is 12 residues. The V end lost 4 bases, the J end lost 3 bases, and 10 bases lay between the germline ends. The CDR3 bases are TGTGCCTGGAAGTGGGACAACTACGAGCAGTACTTC. It specifies CAWKWDNYEQYF.

The chain's CDR3 is CASSPQIAGEYNEQFF. The CDR3, as DNA: TGCGCCAGCAGCCCTCAAATAGCGGGAGAGTACAATGAGCAGTTCTTC. The rearrangement joins TRBV5-1 to TRBJ2-1, with 9 bases that match TRBD2. Germline lookup yields CDR1 SGHRS and CDR2 YFSETQ. Trimming at V came to 4 bases and at J to 4 bases, leaving 9 bases not matched to a gene. The CDR3 length is 16 residues.

The chain joins TRBV27 to TRBJ2-7; 13 bases are shared with TRBD2. The CDR3 spans 19 residues. V gave up 5 bases and J gave up 5 bases; unmatched junction bases: 18. Germline CDR1 and CDR2: MNHEY and SMNVEV (reference sequence). CDR3 protein: CASSLQPGTSGTRFHEQYF. DNA of the CDR3: TGTGCCAGCAGTCTCCAGCCCGGGACTAGCGGGACTCGTTTCCACGAGCAGTACTTC.

The V call is TRBV4-2, the J call TRBJ2-5, with a tentative D call TRBD2 (5 bases). The J call may be incorrect, as the DNA end agrees better with TRBJ2-7. The CDR3 is 14 amino acids. Germline V gene lookup returns CDR1 LGHNA and CDR2 YNFKEQ. The DNA of the CDR3 is TGTGCCAGCAGCCAAGACAAACTAGTCTACGAGCAGTACTTC. Its protein product is CASSQDKLVYEQYF.